A single sample is the source of the 31 T cell receptor beta chains below, sequenced in a study of tumor-infiltrating lymphocytes in primary liver carcinoma. Extraction of RNA together with DNA used about 18-31 mg of unsorted bulk tissue. From roughly 470 ng total RNA, TCR beta cDNA was generated with a primer in the constant region. Three nested multiplex PCR rounds, a slightly modified ARM-PCR, produced the libraries for TCR beta. Each of the first two PCR rounds ran nine to ten cycles with TRBV1-TRBV30 forward and C-beta reverse primers. Each CDR3 protein is one row after TCRdb ran MiXCR on the multiplex PCR reads. The repertoire holds approximately 74,000 distinct CDR3 sequences, with about two thirds as singletons. The specimen sequenced was liver tumor tissue from sampling region 4. The subset: tumor region T4, right-lateral pole. These receptors originate from a woman aged 55-70 years with primary liver carcinoma and hepatitis B virus infection.

There are a few counts of this clonotype. J is TRBJ1-5 and V is TRBV28, with unresolved D. The CDR3 extends over 16 amino acids. Trimming shortened V by 2 bases and J by 2 bases, and 13 bases separated the two germline ends. Germline loops: CDR1 MDHEN, CDR2 SYDVKM. The CDR3 coding sequence is TGTGCCAGCAGTTTAAGAAGTTTTGAAGGCAATCAGCCCCAGCATTTT. Amino acid sequence: CASSLRSFEGNQPQHF.

The V call is TRBV29-1, the J call TRBJ2-1; 10 bases match TRBD2. This CDR3 comprises 15 residues. Trimming cost V 3 bases and J 7 bases; bases outside gene matches: 9. Germline assignment: CDR1 SQVTM and CDR2 ANQGSEA. This CDR3 is CSVDGGNSGGNEQFF. CDR3 nucleotides: TGCAGCGTTGATGGTGGTAATAGCGGGGGGAATGAGCAGTTCTTC.

In regard to this clonotype: One end of the junction fails to match germline, which may point to a read error. The chain combines TRBV11-2 with TRBJ1-1, with D possibly matching TRBD1 (6 bases). Germline V gene lookup returns CDR1 SGHAT and CDR2 FQNNGV. The CDR3 is 16 amino acids. CDR3 sequence: CTSSPSGGARTTQAFF. CDR3 in DNA: TGTACCAGCAGCCCATCCGGGGGGGCGCGTACCACTCAAGCTTTCTTT.

This clonotype was found many times. This chain connects TRBV29-1 to TRBJ1-6; no reliable D call. The germline gives CDR1 SQVTM, CDR2 ANQGSEA. The CDR3 sequence is 11 residues long. V dropped 7 bases and J dropped 4 bases, with 5 bases sitting between them. Written as DNA, the CDR3 is TGCAGCGACAGATATAATTCACCCCTCCACTTT. This encodes CSDRYNSPLHF.

Concerning this clonotype itself: The junction and the germline gene differ at one end; a read error may be behind it. The chain links TRBV12-3 or TRBV12-4 to TRBJ2-1; 10 bases are shared with TRBD2. The CDR3 extends over 18 amino acids. The CDR3 loop reads CASSLEREGRRSYNEHIF. The CDR3 DNA follows: TGTGCCAGCAGTTTGGAGCGGGAGGGCCGCCGATCCTACAATGAGCACATCTTC.

In this sample, this clonotype turned up many times. This rearrangement joins TRBV5-1 to TRBJ1-1, with no clear D. This CDR3 contains 15 residues. With 3 bases removed from V and 4 bases from J, the gap between germline ends came to 16 bases. Germline values: CDR1 SGHRS, CDR2 YFSETQ. In nucleotides, the CDR3 is TGCGCCAGCAGCTCAGGTTCCATAGGTTCCACTGAAGCTTTCTTT. It specifies CASSSGSIGSTEAFF.

Ten or more counts support this clonotype. The gene calls are TRBV10-3 and TRBJ1-4, with D unresolved. The CDR3 runs 13 residues. The V end was cut by 5 bases, the J end by 3 bases, with 7 bases between. CDR1 is ENHRY, CDR2 SYGVKD, per germline. The CDR3 is CAISRAANEKLFF. For the CDR3, the DNA is TGTGCCATCAGTAGAGCTGCTAATGAAAAACTGTTTTTT.

The chain employs TRBV5-1 and TRBJ1-2, with 12 bases lining up with TRBD1. CDR1 and CDR2 (germline): SGHRS, YFSETQ. Unmatched junction bases numbered 9, after V lost 4 bases and J lost 8 bases. The CDR3 extends over 15 amino acids. The CDR3 loop is CASSDSGQGARGYTF. The CDR3 DNA follows: TGCGCCAGCAGCGATTCGGGACAGGGGGCGCGGGGCTACACCTTC.

In its sample, this clonotype was seen many times. This chain joins TRBV6-1 and TRBJ1-6; D remains unclear. Germline V gene lookup returns CDR1 MNHNS and CDR2 SASEGT. This CDR3 comprises 15 residues. The ends were cut back, 8 bases at V and 0 bases at J, with 11 bases in the middle. CDR3 nucleotide sequence: TGTGCCAGCTGCGACGGAAGCTCCTATAATTCACCCCTCCACTTT. It codes for CASCDGSSYNSPLHF.

Points on this clonotype: A read error may produce the germline difference seen at one junction end. The chain recombines TRBV18 with TRBJ2-3; the D gene is possibly TRBD1 (5 bases). This CDR3 is 14 amino acids long. Germline values: CDR1 KGHSH, CDR2 LQKENI. CDR3 in amino acids: CASSPPSRTGTQYF. Here the CDR3 DNA reads TGTGCCAGCTCACCACCGAGCCGCACAGGTACGCAGTATTTT.

The sample holds one count of this clonotype. Germline and junction disagree at one end, which may indicate a read error. The V gene is TRBV12-3 or TRBV12-4, the J gene TRBJ2-5; the D is unclear. This CDR3 has 13 residues. The CDR3 is CDSTRRDQETQYF. The CDR3, as DNA: TGTGACAGCACCCGACGGGACCAAGAGACCCAGTACTTC.

About this clonotype itself: The junction shows a germline mismatch at one end, possibly a read error. The V call is TRBV4-1, the J call TRBJ1-6, with D perhaps matching TRBD1 (5 bases). This CDR3 has 14 residues. CDR1 MGHRA and CDR2 YSYEKL come from the germline V gene. CDR3 loop: CVSSQRTMNSPLHF. The CDR3 DNA is TGCGTCAGCAGCCAAAGGACAATGAATTCACCCCTCCACTTT.

A note on this clonotype: Its ends do not fully match the called genes, so a read error is possible. The chain joins TRBV6-5 to TRBJ1-1, with 9 bases identical to TRBD1. Germline V gene lookup returns CDR1 MNHEY and CDR2 SVGAGI. The CDR3 spans 15 residues. The CDR3 DNA reads as TGTGCCAGCGGTTACTCGTTGGGACAGGGCACTGGAGCTTTCTTT. This encodes CASGYSLGQGTGAFF.

Remarks on this clonotype: One end of the junction fails to match germline, which may point to a read error. The chain combines TRBV11-2 with TRBJ2-7; D is perhaps TRBD1 or TRBD2 (6 bases each). In germline, CDR1 is SGHAT, CDR2 FQNNGV. The CDR3 sequence is 16 residues long. The CDR3 DNA reads TGTGCCAGCAGCTTAGCGTCGGGGGCAAGAGGCTACGATCAGAACTTC. This codes for CASSLASGARGYDQNF.

Comment on this clonotype: A much more abundant neighbour one base away suggests this may be a read error. A read error is likely, as this CDR3 ends without the conserved phenylalanine or tryptophan. This chain uses TRBV7-9 with TRBJ1-2, with 7 bases that match TRBD1. V lost 1 base to trimming and J lost 8 bases; unmatched junction nucleotides: 7. CDR1 and CDR2 from the germline V gene are SEHNR and FQNEAQ (reference sequence). The CDR3 has 14 amino acids. This CDR3 reads CASSLGKGAHGYTS. DNA of the CDR3: TGTGCCAGCAGCTTAGGAAAGGGGGCACACGGCTACACCTCC.

As regards this clonotype: At one end the junction does not follow the germline gene, possibly because of a read error. The rearrangement uses TRBV10-3 and TRBJ1-1; 8 bases align to TRBD1. Per germline, CDR1 ENHRY and CDR2 SYGVKD. The CDR3 extends over 14 amino acids. The CDR3 DNA reads TGTACCATCAGTGGACGACAGGGGACCACTGAAGCTTTATTT. It encodes CTISGRQGTTEALF.

A note on this clonotype: The germline gene is not matched at one end of the junction; a read error may be the cause. The V call is TRBV28, the J call TRBJ2-4; 14 bases agree with TRBD2. The CDR3 has 18 residues. From germline, CDR1 is MDHEN and CDR2 SYDVKM. CDR3 in DNA: TGCTCCAGCAGCCCAAGACTAGCGGGAGGGTTTGGCAAAAACATTCAGTACTTC. Its translation: CSSSPRLAGGFGKNIQYF.

The chain's CDR3 is CGSSAAAGGYYEQYF. CDR3 in DNA: TGTGGCAGTAGCGCGGCGGCGGGAGGCTACTACGAGCAGTACTTC. The chain couples TRBV6-5 to TRBJ2-7; TRBD2 matches 8 bases. This CDR3 has 15 residues. Germline CDR1 MNHEY, CDR2 SVGAGI.

The chain couples TRBV11-2 to TRBJ2-3; D tentatively fits TRBD1 or TRBD2 (6 bases each). CDR3 size: 17 residues. The V end lost 9 bases, the J end lost 0 bases, and 22 bases lay between the germline ends. Germline loops: CDR1 SGHAT, CDR2 FQNNGV. CDR3 coding DNA: TGTGCCAGTAGCCCAGGGGTAGGGGGGATGAGCACAGATACGCAGTATTTT. Translated, it gives CASSPGVGGMSTDTQYF.

Of note for this clonotype: Germline and junction disagree at one end, which may indicate a read error. V and J are TRBV29-1 and TRBJ2-7, with TRBD2 matching 11 bases. The CDR3 contains 14 residues. Germline CDR1 is SQVTM and CDR2 is ANQGSEA. CDR3 region: CSVHWTSGSYEQYF. The CDR3, as DNA: TGCAGCGTTCACTGGACTAGCGGGTCCTATGAGCAGTACTTC.

A remark on this clonotype: A much bigger clone sits one base away, suggesting this may be a read error. This chain uses TRBV11-1 with TRBJ1-2; no firm D call. The CDR3 sequence is 13 residues long. The V gene's germline CDR1 is SGHAT and CDR2 FQDESV (reference sequence). CDR3 DNA sequence: TGTGCCTGCAGCTTAGTCCATAACTATGGCTACACCTTC. As protein: CACSLVHNYGYTF. Full variable domain (missing parts from reference TRBV11-1 and TRBJ1-2): EAEVAQSPRYKITEKSQAVAFWCDPISGHATLYWYRQILGQGPELLVQFQDESVVDDSQLPKDRFSAERLKGVDSTLKIQPAELGDSAMYLCACSLVHNYGYTFGSGTRLTVV.

This chain uses TRBV28 with TRBJ2-1; 8 bases agree with TRBD1. CDR1 is MDHEN, CDR2 SYDVKM, per germline. The CDR3 sequence is 16 residues long. The CDR3 nucleotides are TGTGTAAGCATCGACTCAGGGGGCGGCTCCTACAATGAGCAGTTCTTC. Amino acids: CVSIDSGGGSYNEQFF.

Points on this clonotype: Here the CDR3 omits its conserved ending phenylalanine or tryptophan, so a read error is the likely source. The limits of the CDR3 on the DNA are not certain, so only TCRdb's listed CDR3 is given. The chain joins TRBV4-1 to TRBJ1-5; the table names TRBD1, a call not compared with the DNA. The CDR3 is 16 amino acids in total, end residues counted. Germline CDR1 is MGHRA and CDR2 is YSYEKL. The CDR3 spells CASSQAWGNLNQPQHL.

A note on this clonotype: A read error is likely, as this CDR3 ends without the conserved phenylalanine or tryptophan. The CDR3 bases are TGTGCCAGCACCATCACAGTGCCCCTTGTCAATGAGCAGTTCTTA. It codes for CASTITVPLVNEQFL. This sequence joins TRBV12-3 or TRBV12-4 and TRBJ2-1; the D is unclear. There are 15 residues in the CDR3. V dropped 7 bases and J dropped 6 bases, with 19 bases sitting between them.

Points on this clonotype: The CDR3 end shows no conserved phenylalanine or tryptophan, and so a read error is likely. The CDR3 reads CASSYSNPSRYEQYL. The CDR3 DNA is TGTGCCAGCAGTTACTCGAATCCTAGCAGGTACGAGCAGTACCTC. V and J are TRBV6-5 and TRBJ2-7, with D tentatively TRBD2 (5 bases). Trimming removed 0 bases at V and 4 bases at J, with 13 bases between. Germline V lookup: CDR1 MNHEY, CDR2 SVGAGI. The CDR3 contains 15 residues.

This clonotype was detected many times. V gene TRBV7-8 combines with J gene TRBJ2-7, with 7 nucleotides matching TRBD2. In germline, CDR1 is SGHVS, CDR2 FQNEAQ. V was clipped by 4 bases and J by 3 bases; unmatched bases: 6. This CDR3 has 14 residues. For the CDR3, the DNA is TGTGCCAGCAGCTCAACGGGGGGTGACTACGAGCAGTACTTC. Protein sequence: CASSSTGGDYEQYF. Based on the CDR3 plus reference TRBV7-8 and TRBJ2-7, the full variable domain is GAGVSQSPRYKVAKRGQDVALRCDPISGHVSLFWYQQALGQGPEFLTYFQNEAQLDKSGLPSDRFFAERPEGSVSTLKIQRTQQEDSAVYLCASSSTGGDYEQYFGPGTRLTVT.

In regard to this clonotype: One end of the junction varies from germline; a read error may be responsible. J is TRBJ2-7 and V is TRBV12-3 or TRBV12-4; tentatively, D is TRBD2 (6 bases). The CDR3 runs 14 residues. CDR3 coding DNA: TGTGCCAGCAGTCTAGCGAACAGCTCCTACGAGCAGTACTTC. Translation gives CASSLANSSYEQYF.

On this clonotype itself: The germline gene is not matched at one end of the junction; a read error may be the cause. The V call is TRBV6-6, the J call TRBJ1-5; D is perhaps TRBD1 (6 bases). Germline CDR1 reads MNHNY; CDR2 reads SVGAGI (reference sequence). CDR3 length: 16 residues. The chain's CDR3 is CARSYGGGESNQPQHF. CDR3 nucleotides: TGTGCCAGGAGCTATGGAGGGGGAGAGAGCAATCAACCCCAGCATTTT.

In its sample, this clonotype was seen once. A junction end diverges from the germline sequence, so it may reflect a read error. The chain combines TRBV12-3 or TRBV12-4 with TRBJ2-3; TRBD1 agrees at 7 bases. The CDR3 sequence is 15 residues long. The CDR3 reads CASSIRQGGTDTPYF. In DNA, the CDR3 is TGTGCCAGCAGTATCAGACAGGGTGGCACAGACACGCCGTATTTT.

This clonotype was observed at least ten times. The chain links TRBV6-1 to TRBJ2-1, with a tentative D call TRBD2 (6 bases). This CDR3 spans 16 amino acids. Looked up from germline, CDR1 is MNHNS and CDR2 is SASEGT. V was shortened by 7 bases and J by 0 bases, with 16 bases between the two germline ends. The CDR3 sequence is CASNLRAGTSYNEQFF. CDR3 in DNA: TGTGCCAGCAACCTTCGGGCGGGGACCTCCTACAATGAGCAGTTCTTC.

As regards this clonotype: At one of its ends the junction is not consistent with the germline gene, which may arise from a read error. J is TRBJ2-2 and V is TRBV2; TRBD2 might be the D (5 bases). The CDR3 extends over 14 amino acids. Germline V CDR1 and CDR2: SNHLY, FYNNEI. In nucleotides, the CDR3 is TGTGCCAGCTTGGGGAGCCCGAACACCGGGGAGCTGTTGTTT. As protein: CASLGSPNTGELLF.